This passage covers 2 T cell receptor beta chains from one sample sequenced in a study of cytomegalovirus exposure and HLA in healthy donors. Both 60 Vbeta primers and 13 Jbeta primers went into the PCR. Sequencing used immunoSEQ multiplex PCR; TCRdb keeps in-frame clones, though not all of them. The table includes 150,000 to 200,000 clones, around four fifths detected once. Source material: PBMCs. These receptors were collected from a man aged 18 to 29 in good health and CMV-seropositive.

The V call is TRBV5-1, the J call TRBJ2-3; no clear D. Trimming removed 0 bases at V and 5 bases at J, with 10 bases between. CDR1 is SGHRS and CDR2 is YFSETQ in the germline V gene. The CDR3 length is 14 residues. The CDR3 sequence is CASSLELIGDTQYF. The CDR3 DNA sequence: TGCGCCAGCAGCTTGGAATTAATCGGAGATACGCAGTATTTT.

J is TRBJ1-1 and V is TRBV9; 7 bases map to TRBD1. The CDR3 totals 15 residues. Germline CDR1 is SGDLS and CDR2 is YYNGEE. V trimming: 3 bases; J trimming: 4 bases; junction bases outside the gene matches: 9. CDR3 nucleotide sequence: TGTGCCAGCAGCGGGCCGACAGGGTCGGGCACTGAAGCTTTCTTT. Residues: CASSGPTGSGTEAFF.